The clone carrying this TCR beta chain showed up just a few times. Its antigen is currently unknown. V lost 0 bases, J lost 0 bases, and 11 bases lay in between. The CDR3 consists of 17 residues. Per the germline V gene, CDR1 is MNHEY and CDR2 is SMNVEV (reference sequence). These data are taken from a study of vaccination effects on CD4 cells after COVID-19. The overall study: Post-vaccine sampling took place a median of 72 days after the second dose.

Antigen-specific CD4+ T cells expanded by the ViraFEST assay with viral peptide pools were then sequenced. At the end of around 11 days of culture, CD4+ T cells were isolated. Each participant was given two doses of one vaccine (BNT162b2 or mRNA-1273). The assay was immunoSEQ multiplex PCR, and TCRdb's table has in-frame clones only and misses some. Here the sample spans over 50,000 clones, about three quarters being singletons. The clonotype was recovered from a human donor who received a COVID-19 vaccine. J is TRBJ1-4 and V is TRBV27; D gene unclear. The sequences come from CD4+ T cells from PBMCs cultured with HCoV-229E spike peptides, collected after COVID-19 vaccination. The CDR3 DNA reads as TGTGCCAGCAGTTTATCCTCAGGCGCGGCAACTAATGAAAAACTGTTTTTT. Its protein is CASSLSSGAATNEKLFF.